This TCR beta chain emerged from a study of PD-L1 blockade in urothelial cancer. Broader study findings: Below-median TCR clonality that was measured in pretreatment blood predicted better survival.

The table came from immunoSEQ multiplex PCR; TCRdb's copy has only in-frame clones and leaves some out. The sample has just under 40,000 clones, around 88% seen once; the top ten hold roughly 2.1%. The CDR3 runs to 20 residues. V gave up 3 bases and J gave up 0 bases; unmatched junction bases: 13. CDR1 SGHTA and CDR2 FQGTGA come from the germline V gene. A note on this clone: What it recognizes is unknown.

This clonotype was obtained from a man in his fifties or sixties with urothelial cancer. The V call is TRBV7-3, the J call TRBJ2-2; 10 nucleotides agree with TRBD2. This specimen was PBMCs, taken around atezolizumab (anti-PD-L1) treatment. The CDR3 reads CASSLTPGLAIRANTGELFF. CDR3 coding DNA: TGTGCCAGCAGCTTGACACCGGGACTAGCGATCCGCGCGAACACCGGGGAGCTGTTTTTT.